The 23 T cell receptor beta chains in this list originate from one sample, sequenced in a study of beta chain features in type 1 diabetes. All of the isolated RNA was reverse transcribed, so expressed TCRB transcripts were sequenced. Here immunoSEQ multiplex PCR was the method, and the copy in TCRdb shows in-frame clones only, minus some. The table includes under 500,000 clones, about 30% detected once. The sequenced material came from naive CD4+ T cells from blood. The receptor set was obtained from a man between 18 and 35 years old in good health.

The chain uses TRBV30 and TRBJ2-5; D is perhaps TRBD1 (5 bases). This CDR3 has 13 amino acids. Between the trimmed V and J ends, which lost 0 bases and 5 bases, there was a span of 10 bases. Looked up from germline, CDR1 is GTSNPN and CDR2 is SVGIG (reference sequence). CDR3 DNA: TGTGCCTGGAGTGTAGGGGCCCCGGAGACCCAGTACTTC. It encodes CAWSVGAPETQYF.

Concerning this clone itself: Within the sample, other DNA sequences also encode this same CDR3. The CDR3 sequence is CSGGTDTQYF. CDR3 nucleotides: TGCAGCGGGGGGACAGATACGCAGTATTTT. The chain couples TRBV29-1 to TRBJ2-3; TRBD1 or TRBD2 may be the D gene (5 bases each). Trimming took 7 bases from V and 3 from J, leaving 5 bases between them. There are 10 residues in the CDR3. Germline V lookup: CDR1 SQVTM, CDR2 ANQGSEA.

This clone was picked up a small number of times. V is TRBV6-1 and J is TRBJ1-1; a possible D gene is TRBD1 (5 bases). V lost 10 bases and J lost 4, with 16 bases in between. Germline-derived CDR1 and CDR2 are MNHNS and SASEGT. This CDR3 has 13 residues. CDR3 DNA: TGTGCCACCTTTCGGGGGATAAGCACTGAAGCTTTCTTT. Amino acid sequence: CATFRGISTEAFF.

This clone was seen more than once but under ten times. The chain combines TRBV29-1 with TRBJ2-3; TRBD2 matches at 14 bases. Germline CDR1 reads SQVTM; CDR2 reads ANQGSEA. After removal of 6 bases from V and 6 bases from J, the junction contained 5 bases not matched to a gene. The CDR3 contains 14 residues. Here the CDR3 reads CSVKGLAGGDTQYF. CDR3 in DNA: TGCAGCGTCAAAGGACTAGCGGGAGGCGATACGCAGTATTTT.

CDR3 nucleotide sequence: TGCGCCAGCAGCTTGGCTGGAGGAAGCGAGCAGTACTTC. Its translation is CASSLAGGSEQYF. V gene TRBV5-1 combines with J gene TRBJ2-7; a possible D gene is TRBD2 (5 bases). Germline assignment: CDR1 SGHRS and CDR2 YFSETQ. Trimming removed 0 bases at V and 6 bases at J, with 10 bases between. The CDR3 length is 13 residues. Using reference TRBV5-1 and TRBJ2-7 for the parts outside the CDR3, the full variable domain is KAGVTQTPRYLIKTRGQQVTLSCSPISGHRSVSWYQQTPGQGLQFLFEYFSETQRNKGNFPGRFSGRQFSNSRSEMNVSTLELGDSALYLCASSLAGGSEQYFGPGTRLTVT.

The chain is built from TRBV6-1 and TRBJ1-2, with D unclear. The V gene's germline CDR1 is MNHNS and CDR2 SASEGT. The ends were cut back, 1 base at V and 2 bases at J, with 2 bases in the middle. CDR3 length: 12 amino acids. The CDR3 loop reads CASSEGNYGYTF. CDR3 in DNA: TGTGCCAGCAGTGAAGGAAACTATGGCTACACCTTC.

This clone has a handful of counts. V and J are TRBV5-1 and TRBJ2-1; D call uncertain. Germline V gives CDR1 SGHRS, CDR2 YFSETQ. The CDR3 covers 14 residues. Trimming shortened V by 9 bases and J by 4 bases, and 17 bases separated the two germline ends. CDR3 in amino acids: CATAAGSLYNEQFF. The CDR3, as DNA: TGCGCCACCGCAGCTGGCTCCCTTTACAATGAGCAGTTCTTC.

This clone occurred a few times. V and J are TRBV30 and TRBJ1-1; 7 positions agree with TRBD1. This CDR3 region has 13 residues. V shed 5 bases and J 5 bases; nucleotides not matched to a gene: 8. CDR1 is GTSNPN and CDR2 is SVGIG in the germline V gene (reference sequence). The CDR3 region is CAWRTGVGTEAFF. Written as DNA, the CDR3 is TGTGCCTGGCGCACAGGGGTTGGTACTGAAGCTTTCTTT.

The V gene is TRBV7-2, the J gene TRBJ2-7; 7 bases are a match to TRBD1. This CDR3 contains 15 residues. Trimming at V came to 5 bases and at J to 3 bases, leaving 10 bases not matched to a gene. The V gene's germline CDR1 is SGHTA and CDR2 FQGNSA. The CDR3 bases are TGTGCCAGCAGCCTCCTCGTCGACAGGGTCTACGAGCAGTACTTC. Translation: CASSLLVDRVYEQYF.

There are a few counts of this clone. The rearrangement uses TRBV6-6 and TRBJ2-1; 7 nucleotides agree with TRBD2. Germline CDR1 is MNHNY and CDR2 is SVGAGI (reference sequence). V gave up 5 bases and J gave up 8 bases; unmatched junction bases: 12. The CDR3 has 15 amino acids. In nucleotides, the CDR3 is TGTGCCAGCAGTGCCGAACTAGCGCTTGGGTATGAGCAGTTCTTC. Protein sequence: CASSAELALGYEQFF.

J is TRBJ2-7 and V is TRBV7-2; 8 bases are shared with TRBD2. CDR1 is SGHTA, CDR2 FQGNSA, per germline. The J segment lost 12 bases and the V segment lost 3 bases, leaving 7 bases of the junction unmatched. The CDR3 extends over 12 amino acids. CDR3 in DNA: TGTGCCAGCAGCTTCCAAGCGGGAGACCTGTACTTC. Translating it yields CASSFQAGDLYF.

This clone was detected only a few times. CDR3 protein: CASSPAQGETQYF. In DNA, the CDR3 is TGTGCCAGCAGCCCGGCCCAGGGAGAGACCCAGTACTTC. The chain uses TRBV5-4 and TRBJ2-5; a possible D gene is TRBD1 (5 bases). Germline CDR1 is SGHNT and CDR2 is YYREEE (reference sequence). Trimming took off 4 bases at V and 4 bases at J, with 11 bases between the two ends. The CDR3 consists of 13 residues.

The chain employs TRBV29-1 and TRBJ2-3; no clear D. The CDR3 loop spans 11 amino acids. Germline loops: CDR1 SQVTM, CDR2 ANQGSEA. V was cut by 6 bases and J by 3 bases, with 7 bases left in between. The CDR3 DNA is TGCAGCGTCCAACGGACAGATACGCAGTATTTT. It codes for CSVQRTDTQYF.

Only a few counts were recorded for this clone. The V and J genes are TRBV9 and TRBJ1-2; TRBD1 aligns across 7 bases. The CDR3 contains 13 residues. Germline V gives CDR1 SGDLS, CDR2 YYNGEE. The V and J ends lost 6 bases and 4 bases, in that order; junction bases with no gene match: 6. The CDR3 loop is CASTRQGTYGYTF. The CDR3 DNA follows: TGTGCCAGCACCCGACAGGGAACCTATGGCTACACCTTC.

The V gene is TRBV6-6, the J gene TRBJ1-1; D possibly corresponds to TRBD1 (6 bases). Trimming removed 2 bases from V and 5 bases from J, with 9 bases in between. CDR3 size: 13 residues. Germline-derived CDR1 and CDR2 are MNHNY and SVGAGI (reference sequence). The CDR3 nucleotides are TGTGCCAGCAGTTACGTAGGGGGGACTGAAGCTTTCTTT. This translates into CASSYVGGTEAFF.

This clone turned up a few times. CDR3: CASKPQGTFLYEQYF. The CDR3 DNA reads TGTGCCAGCAAACCACAGGGGACGTTCCTCTACGAGCAGTACTTC. The gene calls are TRBV27 and TRBJ2-7; 7 nucleotides align to TRBD1. This CDR3 has 15 residues. The trim removed 7 bases at V and 3 bases at J, leaving 12 bases unmatched. Germline assignment: CDR1 MNHEY and CDR2 SMNVEV (reference sequence).

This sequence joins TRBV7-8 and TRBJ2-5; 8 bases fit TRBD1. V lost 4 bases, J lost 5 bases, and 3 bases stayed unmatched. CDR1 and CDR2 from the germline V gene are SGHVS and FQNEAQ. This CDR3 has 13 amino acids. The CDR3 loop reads CASSWDRTETQYF. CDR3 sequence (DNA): TGTGCCAGCAGCTGGGACAGGACGGAGACCCAGTACTTC.

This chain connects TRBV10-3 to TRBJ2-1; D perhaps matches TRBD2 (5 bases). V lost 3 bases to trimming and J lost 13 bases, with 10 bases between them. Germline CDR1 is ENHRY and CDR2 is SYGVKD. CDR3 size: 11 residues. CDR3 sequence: CAISEREIQFF. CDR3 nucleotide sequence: TGTGCCATCAGTGAAAGGGAGATTCAGTTCTTC.

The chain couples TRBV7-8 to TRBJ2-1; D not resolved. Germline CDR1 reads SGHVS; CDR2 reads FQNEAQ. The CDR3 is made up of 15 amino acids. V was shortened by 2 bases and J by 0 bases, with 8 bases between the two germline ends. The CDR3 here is CASSLIRSSYNEQFF. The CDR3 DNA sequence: TGTGCCAGCAGCTTAATTCGGAGCTCCTACAATGAGCAGTTCTTC.

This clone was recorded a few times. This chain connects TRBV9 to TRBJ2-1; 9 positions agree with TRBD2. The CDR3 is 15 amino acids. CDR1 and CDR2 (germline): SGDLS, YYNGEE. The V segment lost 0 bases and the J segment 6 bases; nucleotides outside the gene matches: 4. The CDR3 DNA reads TGTGCCAGCAGCGTAGGGCTAGCGGGGAGCAATGAGCAGTTCTTC. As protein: CASSVGLAGSNEQFF.

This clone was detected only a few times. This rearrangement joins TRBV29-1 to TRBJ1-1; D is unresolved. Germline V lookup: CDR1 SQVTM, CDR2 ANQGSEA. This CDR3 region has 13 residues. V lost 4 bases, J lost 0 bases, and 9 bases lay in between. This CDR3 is CSVARKLNTEAFF. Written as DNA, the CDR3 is TGCAGCGTTGCCCGCAAACTGAACACTGAAGCTTTCTTT.

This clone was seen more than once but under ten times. The CDR3 DNA reads as TGTGCCTGGAGTGGGGTTGCGTACAATGAGCAGTTCTTC. This encodes CAWSGVAYNEQFF. This sequence joins TRBV30 and TRBJ2-1; D is unclear. The CDR3 spans 13 residues. V lost 1 base to trimming and J lost 4 bases, with 8 bases between them. Germline lookup yields CDR1 GTSNPN and CDR2 SVGIG (reference sequence).

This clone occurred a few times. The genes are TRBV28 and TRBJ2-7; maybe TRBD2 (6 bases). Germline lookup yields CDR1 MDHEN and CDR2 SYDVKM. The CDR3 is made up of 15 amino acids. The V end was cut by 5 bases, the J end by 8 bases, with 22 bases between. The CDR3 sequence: CASSDAGTPTDKQYF. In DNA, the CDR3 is TGTGCCAGCAGTGACGCCGGGACTCCCACCGACAAGCAGTACTTC.